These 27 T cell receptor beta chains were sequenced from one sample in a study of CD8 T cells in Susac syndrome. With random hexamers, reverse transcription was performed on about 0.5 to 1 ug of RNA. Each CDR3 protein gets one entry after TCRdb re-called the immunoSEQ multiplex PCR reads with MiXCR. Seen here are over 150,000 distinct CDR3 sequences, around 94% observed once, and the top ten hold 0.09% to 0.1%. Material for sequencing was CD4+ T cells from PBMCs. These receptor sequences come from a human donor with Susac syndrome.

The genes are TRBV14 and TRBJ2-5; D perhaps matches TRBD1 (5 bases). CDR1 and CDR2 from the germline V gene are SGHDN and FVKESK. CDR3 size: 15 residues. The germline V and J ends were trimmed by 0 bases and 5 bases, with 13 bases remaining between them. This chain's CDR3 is CASSQEWQGTETQYF. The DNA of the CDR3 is TGTGCCAGCAGCCAAGAGTGGCAGGGTACGGAGACCCAGTACTTC. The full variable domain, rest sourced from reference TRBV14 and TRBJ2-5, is EAGVTQFPSHSVIEKGQTVTLRCDPISGHDNLYWYRRVMGKEIKFLLHFVKESKQDESGMPNNRFLAERTGGTYSTLKVQPAELEDSGVYFCASSQEWQGTETQYFGPGTRLLVL.

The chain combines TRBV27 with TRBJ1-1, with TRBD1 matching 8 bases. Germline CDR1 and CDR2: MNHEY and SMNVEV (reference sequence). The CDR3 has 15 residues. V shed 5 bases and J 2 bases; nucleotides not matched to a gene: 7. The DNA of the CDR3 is TGTGCCAGCAGTCCGGACAGGGTCGAAAACACTGAAGCTTTCTTT. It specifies CASSPDRVENTEAFF.

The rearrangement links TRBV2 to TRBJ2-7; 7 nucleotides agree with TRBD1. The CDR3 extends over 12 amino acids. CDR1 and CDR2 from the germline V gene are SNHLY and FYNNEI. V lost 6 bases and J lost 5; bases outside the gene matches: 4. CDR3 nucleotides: TGTGCCAGCAGGCCGACAGGGAACGAGCAGTACTTC. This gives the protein CASRPTGNEQYF.

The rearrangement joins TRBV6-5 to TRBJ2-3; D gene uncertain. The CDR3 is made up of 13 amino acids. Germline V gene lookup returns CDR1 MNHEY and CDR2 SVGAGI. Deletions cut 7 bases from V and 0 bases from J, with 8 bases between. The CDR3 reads CASTQSSTDTQYF. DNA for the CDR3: TGTGCCAGCACGCAGTCTAGCACAGATACGCAGTATTTT.

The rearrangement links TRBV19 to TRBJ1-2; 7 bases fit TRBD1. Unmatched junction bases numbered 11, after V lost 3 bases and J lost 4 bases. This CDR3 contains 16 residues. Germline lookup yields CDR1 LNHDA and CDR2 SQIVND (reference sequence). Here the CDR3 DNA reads TGTGCCAGTAGTATCCAGTCTCCAGGGACAGCCTATGGCTACACCTTC. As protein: CASSIQSPGTAYGYTF.

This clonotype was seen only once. Here the CDR3 reads CASSVEGFVGEQFF. The CDR3 region has the DNA TGTGCCAGCAGCGTCGAGGGATTCGTGGGTGAGCAGTTCTTC. The chain employs TRBV9 and TRBJ2-1; possibly TRBD2 for D (5 bases). Germline V gene sequence: CDR1 SGDLS, CDR2 YYNGEE. The CDR3 has 14 amino acids. The V end lost 2 bases, the J end lost 9 bases, and 15 bases lay between the germline ends.

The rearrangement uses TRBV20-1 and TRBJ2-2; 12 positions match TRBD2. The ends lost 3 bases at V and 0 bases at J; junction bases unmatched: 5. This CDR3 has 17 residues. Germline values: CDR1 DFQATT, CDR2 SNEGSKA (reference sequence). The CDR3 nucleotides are TGCAGTGCTAGGGGACTAGCGGGCCTCGCGAACACCGGGGAGCTGTTTTTT. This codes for CSARGLAGLANTGELFF.

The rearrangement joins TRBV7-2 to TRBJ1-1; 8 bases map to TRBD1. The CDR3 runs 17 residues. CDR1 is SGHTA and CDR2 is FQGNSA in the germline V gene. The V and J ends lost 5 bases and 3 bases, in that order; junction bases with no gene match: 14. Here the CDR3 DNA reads TGTGCCAGCAGCCCCGGACAGGGATCATGGGTTGACACTGAAGCTTTCTTT. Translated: CASSPGQGSWVDTEAFF.

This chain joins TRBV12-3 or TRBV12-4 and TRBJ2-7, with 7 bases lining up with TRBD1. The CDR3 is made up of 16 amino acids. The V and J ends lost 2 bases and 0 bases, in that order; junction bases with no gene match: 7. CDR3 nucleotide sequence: TGTGCCAGCAGTTTATCCGATTGGGACAGCTCCTACGAGCAGTACTTC. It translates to CASSLSDWDSSYEQYF.

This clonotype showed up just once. As DNA, the CDR3 is TGCAGCGTTGAGGGGACAGGGGGGTCTGAAGCTTTCTTT. This sequence encodes CSVEGTGGSEAFF. The chain is built from TRBV29-1 and TRBJ1-1; 11 nucleotides agree with TRBD1. Germline-derived CDR1 and CDR2 are SQVTM and ANQGSEA. The length of the CDR3 is 13 residues. With 3 bases clipped from V and 6 bases from J, the junction kept 3 bases outside the gene matches.

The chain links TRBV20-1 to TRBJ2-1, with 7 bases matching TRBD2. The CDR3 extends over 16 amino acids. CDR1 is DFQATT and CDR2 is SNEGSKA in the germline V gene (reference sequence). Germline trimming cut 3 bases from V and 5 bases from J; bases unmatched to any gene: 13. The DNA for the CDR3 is TGCAGTGCTAGTCGGCTAGCGGACCGGGGAGACAATGAGCAGTTCTTC. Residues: CSASRLADRGDNEQFF.

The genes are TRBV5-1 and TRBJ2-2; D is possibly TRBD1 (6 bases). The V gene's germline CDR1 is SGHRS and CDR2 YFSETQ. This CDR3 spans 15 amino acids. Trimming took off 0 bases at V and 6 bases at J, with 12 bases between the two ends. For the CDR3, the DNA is TGCGCCAGCAGCTTGGAGGCCAGGGGCTCCGGGGAGCTGTTTTTT. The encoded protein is CASSLEARGSGELFF.

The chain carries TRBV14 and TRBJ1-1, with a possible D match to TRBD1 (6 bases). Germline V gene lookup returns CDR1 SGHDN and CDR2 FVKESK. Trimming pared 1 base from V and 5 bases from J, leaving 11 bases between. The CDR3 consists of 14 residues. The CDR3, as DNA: TGTGCCAGCAGCCAAGTTCTAGGGGGGACTGAAGCTTTCTTT. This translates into CASSQVLGGTEAFF.

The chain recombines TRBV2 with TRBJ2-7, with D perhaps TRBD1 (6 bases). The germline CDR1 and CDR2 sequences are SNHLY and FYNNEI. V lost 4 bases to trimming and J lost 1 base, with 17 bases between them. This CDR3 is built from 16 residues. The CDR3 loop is CASSGYRDRTSYEQYF. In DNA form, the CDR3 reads TGTGCCAGCAGTGGATACCGCGACAGGACATCCTACGAGCAGTACTTC.

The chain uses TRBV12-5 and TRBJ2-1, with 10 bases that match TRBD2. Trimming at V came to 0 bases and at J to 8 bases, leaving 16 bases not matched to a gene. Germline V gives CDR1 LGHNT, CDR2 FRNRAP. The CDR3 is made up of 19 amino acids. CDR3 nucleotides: TGTGCTAGTGGTTTGGTACTCGGTCGAGGTAGCGGGAGGATGGATGAGCAGTTCTTC. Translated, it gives CASGLVLGRGSGRMDEQFF.

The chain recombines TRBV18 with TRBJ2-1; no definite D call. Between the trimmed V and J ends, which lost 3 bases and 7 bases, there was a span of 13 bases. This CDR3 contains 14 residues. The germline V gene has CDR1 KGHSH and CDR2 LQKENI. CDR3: CASSPVGSANEQFF. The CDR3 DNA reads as TGTGCCAGCTCACCGGTAGGGTCAGCTAATGAGCAGTTCTTC.

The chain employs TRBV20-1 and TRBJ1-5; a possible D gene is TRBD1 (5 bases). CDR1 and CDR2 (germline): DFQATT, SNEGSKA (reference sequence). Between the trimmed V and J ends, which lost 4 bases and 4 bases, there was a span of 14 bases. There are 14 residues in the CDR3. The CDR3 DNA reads TGCAGTGCTACCAGGGATGCACTGAATCAGCCCCAGCATTTT. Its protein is CSATRDALNQPQHF.

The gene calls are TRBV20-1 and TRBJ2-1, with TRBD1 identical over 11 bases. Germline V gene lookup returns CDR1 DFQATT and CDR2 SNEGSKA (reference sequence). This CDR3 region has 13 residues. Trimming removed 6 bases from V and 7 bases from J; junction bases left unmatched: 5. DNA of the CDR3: TGCAGTGCACCCGGGACAGGGGGAAATGAGCAGTTCTTC. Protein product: CSAPGTGGNEQFF.

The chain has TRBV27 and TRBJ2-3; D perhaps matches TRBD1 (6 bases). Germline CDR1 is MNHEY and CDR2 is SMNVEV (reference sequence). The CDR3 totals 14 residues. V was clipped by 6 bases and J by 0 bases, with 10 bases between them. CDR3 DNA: TGTGCCAGCAGCCGACAGGCAAGCACAGATACGCAGTATTTT. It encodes CASSRQASTDTQYF.

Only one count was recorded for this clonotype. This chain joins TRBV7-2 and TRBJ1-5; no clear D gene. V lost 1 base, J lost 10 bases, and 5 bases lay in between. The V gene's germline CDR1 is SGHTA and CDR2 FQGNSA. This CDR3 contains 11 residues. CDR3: CASSLEGPQHF. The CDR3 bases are TGTGCCAGCAGCTTAGAGGGTCCCCAGCATTTT.

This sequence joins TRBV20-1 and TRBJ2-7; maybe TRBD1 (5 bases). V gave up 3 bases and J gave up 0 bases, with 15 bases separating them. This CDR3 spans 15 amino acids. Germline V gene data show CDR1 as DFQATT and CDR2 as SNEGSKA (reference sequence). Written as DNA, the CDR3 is TGCAGTGCTAGCCACGTGACAGTAGACTCCTACGAGCAGTACTTC. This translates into CSASHVTVDSYEQYF.

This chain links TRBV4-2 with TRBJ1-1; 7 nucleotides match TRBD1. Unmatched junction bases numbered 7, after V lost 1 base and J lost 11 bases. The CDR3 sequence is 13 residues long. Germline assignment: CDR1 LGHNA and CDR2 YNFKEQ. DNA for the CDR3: TGTGCCAGCAGCCAAGGGGCAGGGGGAAGGGCTTTCTTT. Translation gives CASSQGAGGRAFF.

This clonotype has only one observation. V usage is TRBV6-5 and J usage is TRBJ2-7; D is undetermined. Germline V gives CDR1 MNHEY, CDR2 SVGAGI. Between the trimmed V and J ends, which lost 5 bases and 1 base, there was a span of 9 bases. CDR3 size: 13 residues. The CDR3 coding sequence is TGTGCCAGCAGTCCTAGTCCGTCCTACGAGCAGTACTTC. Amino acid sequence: CASSPSPSYEQYF.

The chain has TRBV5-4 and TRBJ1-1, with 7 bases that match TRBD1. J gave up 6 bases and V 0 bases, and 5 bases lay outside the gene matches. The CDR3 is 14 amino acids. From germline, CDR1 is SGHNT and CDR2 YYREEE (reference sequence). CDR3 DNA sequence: TGTGCCAGCAGCTTGGACAGGGGAAACCCTGAAGCTTTCTTT. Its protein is CASSLDRGNPEAFF.

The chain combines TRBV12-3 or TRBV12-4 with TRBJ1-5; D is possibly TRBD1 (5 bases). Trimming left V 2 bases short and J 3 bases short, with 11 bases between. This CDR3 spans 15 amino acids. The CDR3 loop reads CASSLSGTHNQPQHF. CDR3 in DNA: TGTGCCAGCAGTTTATCAGGGACCCACAATCAGCCCCAGCATTTT.

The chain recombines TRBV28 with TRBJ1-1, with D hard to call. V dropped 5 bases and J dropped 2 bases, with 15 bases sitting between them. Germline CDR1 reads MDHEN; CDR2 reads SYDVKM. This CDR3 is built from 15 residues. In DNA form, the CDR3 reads TGTGCCAGCAGTCGCGGGTCGGTTTTAAACACTGAAGCTTTCTTT. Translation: CASSRGSVLNTEAFF.

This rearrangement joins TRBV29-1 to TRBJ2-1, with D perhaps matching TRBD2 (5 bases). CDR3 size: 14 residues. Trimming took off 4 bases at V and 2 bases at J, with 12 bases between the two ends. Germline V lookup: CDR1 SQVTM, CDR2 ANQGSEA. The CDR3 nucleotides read TGCAGCGTTGCGGGATTGTTGGCCTACAATGAGCAGTTCTTC. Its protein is CSVAGLLAYNEQFF.